This TCR beta chain came from a study of T cells after yellow fever vaccination. TCRdb re-derived calls from the 5' RACE reads in MiXCR, one entry per CDR3 protein. The sample lists some 160,000 distinct CDR3 sequences; 6% to 7.5% were seen once. As regards this clonotype: The antigen is unknown.

The length of the CDR3 is 16 residues. V was pared by 2 bases and J by 5 bases, with 15 bases between. Looked up from germline, CDR1 is ENHRY and CDR2 is SYGVKD. The study's findings and limits: Weaker, the secondary response had a peak occurring faster, on day 5 versus 15. Once the booster was given, most primary-vaccination clones reappeared, at 95% to 98% for CD4 and roughly 91% for CD8.

Sequenced here: CD4+ T cells sorted from PBMCs, sampled less than 6 days after the first yellow fever vaccination. The chain employs TRBV10-3 and TRBJ2-2; D perhaps matches TRBD2 (6 bases). This sequence was found in a man between 18 and 35 years old who received the YFV17D yellow fever vaccine. The CDR3 DNA reads as TGTGCCATCAGTGAGCTGGCTACGGAGGGTACCGGGGAGCTGTTTTTT. Amino acids: CAISELATEGTGELFF.